This TCR beta chain was recorded in a study of T cell responses to AZD1222 COVID-19 vaccine. Regarding this clone: Its matching antigen is unknown.

General study points: No repertoire was sampled before or during the peak T cell response, only after it. Possibly, clonal diversity was underestimated; donors were largely white British and included more females.

Produced via immunoSEQ multiplex PCR; TCRdb's table is partial and in-frame only. The sample has fewer than 120,000 clones, roughly 90% seen once. The germline V gene has CDR1 ENHRY and CDR2 SYGVKD. The V segment lost 7 bases and the J segment 3 bases; nucleotides outside the gene matches: 8. CDR3 length equals 14 residues. The source of this sequence is an adult who received the AZD1222 COVID-19 vaccine. The source was peripheral blood, collected 28 days after the second AZD1222 dose. J is TRBJ1-2 and V is TRBV10-3, with 7 bases lining up with TRBD1. The CDR3 nucleotides read TGTGCCATCACCCGAGACAGGGTGGACTATGGCTACACCTTC. It specifies CAITRDRVDYGYTF.